Listed below are T cell receptor beta chains from one sample, sequenced in a study of Ad26.COV2.S vaccination and SARS-CoV-2 variants. The protocol was immunoSEQ multiplex PCR, while the TCRdb copy is restricted to in-frame clones and leaves out a portion. Of about 400,000 clones in the sample, 83% were seen once. Sequenced material: peripheral blood, taken in a trial of Ad26.COV2.S vaccine versus placebo. The receptors were gathered from a person between 18 and 60 years old who received the Ad26.COV2.S COVID-19 vaccine or a placebo. Both conserved end residues are part of each CDR3. A D gene is named only where the DNA matches it firmly. Size is stated for part of the rows, as once, few or many counts, or as a class when the clone is expanded.

clone_size j_call d_call v_call cdr3_aa cdr3_nt
few TRBJ2-7 NA TRBV4-1 CSSSFVGDYEQYF TGCTCTTCCTCGTTCGTGGGGGACTACGAGCAGTACTTC
once TRBJ1-2 NA TRBV13 CASSPDPGGNYGYTF TGTGCCAGCAGCCCCGACCCCGGAGGTAACTATGGCTACACCTTC
NA TRBJ1-3 TRBD1 TRBV28 CASSSPGGSSGNTIYF TGTGCCAGCAGTTCTCCAGGGGGCAGCTCTGGAAACACCATATATTTT
NA TRBJ1-1 NA TRBV2 CASRDGTYMNTEAFF TGTGCCAGCAGGGACGGAACATATATGAACACTGAAGCTTTCTTT
NA TRBJ2-7 TRBD2 TRBV29-1 CSVGVAGVEQYF TGCAGCGTTGGAGTGGCGGGGGTCGAGCAGTACTTC
NA TRBJ2-2 TRBD2 TRBV5-1 CASSLETFWTSGGNTGELFF TGCGCCAGCAGCTTGGAGACTTTTTGGACTAGCGGGGGGAACACCGGGGAGCTGTTTTTT
NA TRBJ2-7 TRBD1 TRBV5-4 CASSYTGTGLNEQYF TGTGCCAGCAGCTACACCGGGACAGGACTCAACGAGCAGTACTTC
NA TRBJ1-2 NA TRBV6-1 CASSDSSYGYTF TGTGCCAGCAGTGACAGCTCCTATGGCTACACCTTC
NA TRBJ2-1 TRBD2 TRBV6-5 CASTEDGRPYNEQFF TGTGCCAGCACCGAGGACGGGAGGCCCTACAATGAGCAGTTCTTC
few TRBJ1-3 NA TRBV7-9 CASSLVMSSGNTIYF TGTGCCAGCAGCTTGGTCATGAGCTCTGGAAACACCATATATTTT
NA TRBJ2-7 TRBD1 TRBV28 CASSPRGTGIHEQYF TGTGCCAGCAGTCCCCGCGGGACAGGGATCCACGAGCAGTACTTC
NA TRBJ1-1 NA TRBV7-9 CASSPGARAFF TGTGCCAGCAGCCCTGGAGCTAGGGCTTTCTTT
NA TRBJ2-2 NA TRBV7-3 CASSLRAGNTGELFF TGTGCCAGCAGCCTACGGGCGGGAAACACCGGGGAGCTGTTTTTT
NA TRBJ2-1 TRBD2 TRBV4-2 CASSQAGASGETYNEQFF TGTGCCAGCAGCCAAGCTGGGGCTAGCGGGGAGACTTACAATGAGCAGTTCTTC
NA TRBJ2-2 TRBD1 TRBV7-9 CASSLVGGLPKFTGELFF TGTGCCAGCAGCTTGGTAGGGGGCCTTCCTAAATTCACCGGGGAGCTGTTTTTT
NA TRBJ2-7 NA TRBV15 CATSRGPRDFLSYEQYF TGTGCCACCAGCAGGGGCCCCCGGGACTTCCTCTCCTACGAGCAGTACTTC
NA TRBJ2-1 TRBD2 TRBV29-1 CSVGRGRAQFF TGCAGCGTTGGGCGCGGGAGGGCGCAGTTCTTC
NA TRBJ1-4 NA TRBV27 CASSPLQGPEKLFF TGTGCCAGCAGTCCGTTACAGGGACCAGAAAAACTGTTTTTT
NA TRBJ2-2 NA TRBV7-9 CASSLTGSKTGELFF TGTGCCAGCAGCTTAACCGGGAGTAAGACCGGGGAGCTGTTTTTT
NA TRBJ2-1 NA TRBV15 CATSPQNSGNEQFF TGTGCCACCAGCCCCCAAAATTCCGGCAATGAGCAGTTCTTC
NA TRBJ2-1 TRBD2 TRBV7-9 CASSPLLGGSPLWDNEQFF TGTGCCAGCAGCCCTCTCCTTGGCGGGAGTCCCCTATGGGACAATGAGCAGTTCTTC
NA TRBJ1-2 NA TRBV6-1 CASSEGPTSGGYTF TGTGCCAGCAGTGAAGGGCCGACCTCGGGAGGCTACACCTTC